Listed here are 21 T cell receptor beta chains from one sample, sequenced in a study of T cells in Graves' hyperthyroidism and ophthalmopathy. Researchers took RNA transcripts and amplified the TCR beta CDR3 regions from them. A first-round RT-PCR of the TCR CDR3 used the HTBI primer set. TCRdb used MiXCR to reprocess the multiplex PCR reads, holding one entry per CDR3 protein. The profile shows 700,000 to 950,000 distinct CDR3 sequences, roughly a third of them singletons. The sequenced sample consisted of blood. These receptors originate from a woman in her 40s with Graves' hyperthyroidism.

This clonotype has at least ten counts. V usage is TRBV10-3 and J usage is TRBJ2-7, with 7 bases aligning to TRBD1. Germline V gene data show CDR1 as ENHRY and CDR2 as SYGVKD. Trimming removed 4 bases from V and 5 bases from J; junction bases left unmatched: 2. The CDR3 runs 12 residues. CDR3 region: CAISADRDEQYF. CDR3 DNA: TGTGCCATCAGTGCAGACAGGGACGAGCAGTACTTC.

The table lists this clonotype with many counts. The chain is built from TRBV2 and TRBJ1-2, with 7 bases identical to TRBD1. The CDR3 is 12 residues long. Unmatched junction bases numbered 9, after V lost 10 bases and J lost 7 bases. Germline V gene data show CDR1 as SNHLY and CDR2 as FYNNEI. The CDR3, as DNA: TGTGCCATCAAGGAACAGGGGCCTGGCTACACCTTC. Translation: CAIKEQGPGYTF.

Note on this clonotype: This is likely a read error, given that the CDR3 carries no conserved phenylalanine or tryptophan at its end. The chain couples TRBV7-3 to TRBJ1-1; D gene uncertain. Trimming removed 6 bases from V and 1 base from J, with 9 bases in between. This CDR3 is 13 amino acids long. CDR1 and CDR2 from the germline V gene are SGHTA and FQGTGA. The CDR3 loop is CASRTTENTEAFS. DNA for the CDR3: TGTGCCAGCAGGACGACGGAGAACACTGAAGCTTTCTCT.

This clonotype was seen many times. The chain joins TRBV7-9 to TRBJ1-6, with 8 bases identical to TRBD1. J was trimmed by 7 bases and V by 5 bases; bases with no gene match: 7. CDR3 size: 15 residues. CDR1 SEHNR and CDR2 FQNEAQ come from the germline V gene (reference sequence). The CDR3 DNA reads as TGTGCCAGCAGCGCGACAGGGGCTGACAATTCACCCCTCCACTTT. Translated, it gives CASSATGADNSPLHF.

The chain carries TRBV15 and TRBJ2-2; TRBD1 aligns across 11 bases. Germline V gene data show CDR1 as LNHNV and CDR2 as YYDKDF (reference sequence). Unmatched junction bases numbered 11, after V lost 9 bases and J lost 8 bases. The CDR3 spans 15 residues. DNA of the CDR3: TGTGCCACTCAACCCGGACAGGGGGCTGTGGGGGAGCTGTTTTTT. Translating gives CATQPGQGAVGELFF.

This clonotype has ten or more counts. The chain recombines TRBV5-6 with TRBJ1-1, with D maybe TRBD1 (5 bases). Trimming stripped 3 bases from V and 7 bases from J, with 25 bases between. This CDR3 has 17 amino acids. CDR1 SGHDT and CDR2 YYEEEE come from the germline V gene. In DNA, the CDR3 is TGTGCCAGCAGCTCGACTGGGACCACCTCATACGACCTTGAAGCTTTCTTT. Amino acids: CASSSTGTTSYDLEAFF.

This clonotype was detected only a few times. The chain recombines TRBV7-3 with TRBJ1-1; D might be TRBD1 (6 bases). V shed 5 bases and J shed 0 bases, with 22 bases lying between them. CDR3 size: 18 residues. Germline CDR1 is SGHTA and CDR2 is FQGTGA. The CDR3, as DNA: TGTGCCAGCAGCCCCGGAATACTCAGGACAGAACTGAACACTGAAGCTTTCTTT. Translating it yields CASSPGILRTELNTEAFF.

Details on this clonotype: A read error may explain this, as a much larger clone is one base away. The J gene is TRBJ2-7, the V gene TRBV7-9; D not certain. Germline lookup yields CDR1 SEHNR and CDR2 FQNEAQ (reference sequence). The V end lost 2 bases, the J end lost 3 bases, and 11 bases lay between the germline ends. CDR3 length: 14 residues. The CDR3 is CASSLMRPHYEQYF. The CDR3 region has the DNA TGTGCCAGCAGCTTAATGCGTCCCCACTACGAGCAGTACTTC.

This clonotype showed up many times. The chain employs TRBV10-3 and TRBJ1-1; 9 bases map to TRBD1. The CDR3 sequence is 14 residues long. Germline assignment: CDR1 ENHRY and CDR2 SYGVKD. J was trimmed by 2 bases and V by 5 bases; bases with no gene match: 3. The CDR3 spells CAISSDRGNTEAFF. The CDR3, as DNA: TGTGCCATCAGTTCGGACAGGGGAAACACTGAAGCTTTCTTT.

The chain couples TRBV7-2 to TRBJ2-3, with 10 positions matching TRBD2. V shed 4 bases and J 1 base; nucleotides not matched to a gene: 8. CDR3 length: 17 residues. The germline V gene encodes CDR1 SGHTA and CDR2 FQGNSA. CDR3 nucleotide sequence: TGTGCCAGCAGCTCGTTTCCTAGCGGGAGTGGCACAGATACGCAGTATTTT. Translation: CASSSFPSGSGTDTQYF.

On this clonotype itself: The conserved final phenylalanine or tryptophan is absent from the CDR3, which likely points to a read error. Because the CDR3's place on the DNA is in doubt, the DNA is left out and the CDR3 is given as listed by TCRdb. The gene calls are TRBV7-6 and TRBJ1-1; TRBD1, as called in the table, went unchecked against the DNA. The CDR3 has 8 amino acids, counting both end residues. CDR1 and CDR2 from the germline V gene are SGHVS and FNYEAQ. CDR3 amino acids: CASSQRVP.

The chain is built from TRBV5-7 and TRBJ2-5, with D unresolved. TRBV5-7 is given ORF status, its function remaining uncertain. The CDR3 is made up of 14 amino acids. V was pared by 0 bases and J by 4 bases, with 10 bases between. The DNA of the CDR3 is TGTGCCAGCAGCTTGGACAGTCCGTCAGAGACCCAGTACTTC. As protein: CASSLDSPSETQYF.

Notes on this clonotype: The junction departs from the called germline gene at one end, perhaps through a read error. The chain links TRBV5-1 to TRBJ2-6, with a possible D match to TRBD1 (5 bases). The CDR3 is made up of 18 amino acids. From germline, CDR1 is SGHRS and CDR2 YFSETQ. CDR3 DNA: TGTGCCAGCAGCTTAGGTTACAGGTCGTACTCTGGGGCCAACGTCCTGACTTTC. Its protein is CASSLGYRSYSGANVLTF. The full variable domain, completed using reference TRBV5-1 and TRBJ2-6, is KAGVTQTPRYLIKTRGQQVTLSCSPISGHRSVSWYQQTPGQGLQFLFEYFSETQRNKGNFPGRFSGRQFSNSRSEMNVSTLELGDSALYLCASSLGYRSYSGANVLTFGAGSRLTVL.

The rearrangement links TRBV29-1 to TRBJ1-2, with D perhaps matching TRBD1 (6 bases). Germline-derived CDR1 and CDR2 are SQVTM and ANQGSEA. Trimming shortened V by 4 bases and J by 3 bases, and 12 bases separated the two germline ends. The CDR3 has 13 residues. The CDR3 here is CSVAGGSDYGYTF. The CDR3 DNA sequence: TGCAGCGTTGCGGGGGGCTCAGACTATGGCTACACCTTC.

This clonotype has a count of ten or more. J is TRBJ2-7 and V is TRBV6-6; 7 bases map to TRBD1. The CDR3 covers 13 residues. CDR1 is MNHNY, CDR2 SVGAGI, per germline (reference sequence). Trimming removed 6 bases from V and 3 bases from J; junction bases left unmatched: 5. This CDR3 is CASRLGQNYEQYF. For the CDR3, the DNA is TGTGCCAGCAGATTGGGACAGAACTACGAGCAGTACTTC.

This clonotype occurred many times. J is TRBJ1-1 and V is TRBV5-1; D possibly corresponds to TRBD1 (5 bases). The CDR3 is made up of 14 amino acids. Trimming took 6 bases from V and 3 from J, leaving 15 bases between them. CDR1 and CDR2 (germline): SGHRS, YFSETQ. In DNA, the CDR3 is TGCGCCAGCAACAGTATAGGAGGGGACACTGAAGCTTTCTTT. This sequence encodes CASNSIGGDTEAFF.

The gene calls are TRBV10-3 and TRBJ1-1, with D perhaps TRBD1 (6 bases). The CDR3 contains 14 residues. In germline, CDR1 is ENHRY, CDR2 SYGVKD. Trimming took off 3 bases at V and 3 bases at J, with 11 bases between the two ends. The CDR3 DNA follows: TGTGCCATCAGTGAAAGGGACACCTACACTGAAGCTTTCTTT. Amino acids: CAISERDTYTEAFF.

Points on this clonotype: Just one base apart from a much larger clone, this may be a read error. This rearrangement joins TRBV25-1 to TRBJ1-6; tentative D call: TRBD1 (6 bases). Deletions cut 6 bases from V and 18 bases from J, with 15 bases between. CDR1 is MGHDK and CDR2 is SYGVNS in the germline V gene. The CDR3 consists of 11 residues. The CDR3 spells CASRTGSSRHF. The CDR3 coding sequence is TGTGCCAGCAGGACAGGATCATCCCGCCACTTT.

A note on this clonotype: The junction shows a germline mismatch at one end, possibly a read error. This sequence joins TRBV2 and TRBJ2-7; D is unclear. Germline V gene data show CDR1 as SNHLY and CDR2 as FYNNEI. The CDR3 covers 14 residues. In DNA, the CDR3 is TGTGCCAGCAGAGAGAACCAGTTCTCCTACGGGCAGTACTTC. As protein: CASRENQFSYGQYF.

The sample holds a few counts of this clonotype. V usage is TRBV6-2 or TRBV6-3 and J usage is TRBJ1-2; D is undetermined. Germline V gene sequence: CDR1 MNHEY, CDR2 SVGEGT. The CDR3 is 13 residues long. V was cut by 2 bases and J by 3 bases, with 7 bases left in between. The CDR3 loop is CASSYATDYGYTF. CDR3 nucleotide sequence: TGTGCCAGCAGTTACGCGACCGACTATGGCTACACCTTC.

This clonotype was counted between two and nine times. In DNA form, the CDR3 reads TGCGCCAGCAGCCAAGAAGGAAGGGTACAAACCGGGGAGCTGTTTTTT. It translates to CASSQEGRVQTGELFF. This chain joins TRBV4-1 and TRBJ2-2, with D hard to call. The V end was cut by 0 bases, the J end by 5 bases, with 13 bases between. Germline V gene sequence: CDR1 MGHRA, CDR2 YSYEKL. This CDR3 region has 16 residues.